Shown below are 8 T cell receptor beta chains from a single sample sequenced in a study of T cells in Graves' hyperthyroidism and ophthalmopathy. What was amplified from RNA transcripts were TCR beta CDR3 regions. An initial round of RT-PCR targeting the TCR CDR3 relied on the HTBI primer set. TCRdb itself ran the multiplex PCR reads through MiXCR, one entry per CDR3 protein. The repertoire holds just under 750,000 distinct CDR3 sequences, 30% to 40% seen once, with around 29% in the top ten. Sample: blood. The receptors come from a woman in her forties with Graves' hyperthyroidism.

CDR3 region: CATGDGAGTYNEQYF. The CDR3 region has the DNA TGTGCCACCGGGGACGGAGCGGGGACGTACAATGAGCAGTACTTC. This chain links TRBV24-1 with TRBJ2-7, with 7 nucleotides matching TRBD2. The CDR3 extends over 15 amino acids. V dropped 9 bases and J dropped 7; count of bases not matched to a gene: 17. Germline CDR1 reads KGHDR; CDR2 reads SFDVKD.

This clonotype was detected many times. The CDR3 protein is CASSDSYSNQPQHF. Here the CDR3 DNA reads TGTGCCAGCAGTGACAGCTATAGCAATCAGCCCCAGCATTTT. V usage is TRBV25-1 and J usage is TRBJ1-5; unclear D gene. V was trimmed by 3 bases and J by 0 bases, leaving 6 bases between them. The CDR3 runs 14 residues. Germline V gene data show CDR1 as MGHDK and CDR2 as SYGVNS.

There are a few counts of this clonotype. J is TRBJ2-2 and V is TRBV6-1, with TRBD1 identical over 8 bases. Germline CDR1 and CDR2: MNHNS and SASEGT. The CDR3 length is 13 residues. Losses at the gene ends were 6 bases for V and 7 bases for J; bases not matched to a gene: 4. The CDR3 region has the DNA TGTGCCAGCAGAGAGGACAGGGACGGGGAGCTGTTTTTT. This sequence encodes CASREDRDGELFF.

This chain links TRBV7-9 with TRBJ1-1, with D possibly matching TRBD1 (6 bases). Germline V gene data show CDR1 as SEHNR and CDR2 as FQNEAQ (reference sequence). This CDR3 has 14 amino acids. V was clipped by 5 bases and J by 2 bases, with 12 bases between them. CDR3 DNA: TGTGCCAGCAGCCACCGGGACACTAACACTGAAGCTTTCTTT. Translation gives CASSHRDTNTEAFF.

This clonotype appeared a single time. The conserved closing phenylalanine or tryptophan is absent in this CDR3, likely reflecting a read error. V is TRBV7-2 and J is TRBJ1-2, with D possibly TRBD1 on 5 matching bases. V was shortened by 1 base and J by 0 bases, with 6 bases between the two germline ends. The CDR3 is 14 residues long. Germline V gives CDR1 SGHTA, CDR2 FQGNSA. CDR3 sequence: CASSLGGANYGYTS. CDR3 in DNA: TGTGCCAGCAGCTTAGGGGGGGCTAACTATGGCTACACCTCC.

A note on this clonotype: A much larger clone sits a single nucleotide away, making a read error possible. Here the CDR3 reads CARRLTGHHYGYTF. For the CDR3, the DNA is TGTGCCAGAAGGTTGACAGGGCATCACTATGGCTACACCTTC. The V call is TRBV19, the J call TRBJ1-2; 7 nucleotides agree with TRBD1. With V trimmed by 9 bases and J by 3 bases, 10 bases remained unmatched. The germline V gene has CDR1 LNHDA and CDR2 SQIVND (reference sequence). This CDR3 contains 14 residues.

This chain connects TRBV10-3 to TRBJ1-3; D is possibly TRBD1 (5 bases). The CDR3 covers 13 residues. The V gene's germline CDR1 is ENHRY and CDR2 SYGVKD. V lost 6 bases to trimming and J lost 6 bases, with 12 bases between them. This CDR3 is CAISRGRTNTIYF. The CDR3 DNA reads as TGTGCCATCAGCCGGGGACGGACAAACACCATATATTTT.

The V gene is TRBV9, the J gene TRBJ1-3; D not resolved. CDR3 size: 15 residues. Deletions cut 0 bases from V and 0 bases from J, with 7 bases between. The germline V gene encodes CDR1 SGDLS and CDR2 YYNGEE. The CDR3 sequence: CASSVDGSSGNTIYF. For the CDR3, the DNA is TGTGCCAGCAGCGTAGACGGGAGCTCTGGAAACACCATATATTTT.